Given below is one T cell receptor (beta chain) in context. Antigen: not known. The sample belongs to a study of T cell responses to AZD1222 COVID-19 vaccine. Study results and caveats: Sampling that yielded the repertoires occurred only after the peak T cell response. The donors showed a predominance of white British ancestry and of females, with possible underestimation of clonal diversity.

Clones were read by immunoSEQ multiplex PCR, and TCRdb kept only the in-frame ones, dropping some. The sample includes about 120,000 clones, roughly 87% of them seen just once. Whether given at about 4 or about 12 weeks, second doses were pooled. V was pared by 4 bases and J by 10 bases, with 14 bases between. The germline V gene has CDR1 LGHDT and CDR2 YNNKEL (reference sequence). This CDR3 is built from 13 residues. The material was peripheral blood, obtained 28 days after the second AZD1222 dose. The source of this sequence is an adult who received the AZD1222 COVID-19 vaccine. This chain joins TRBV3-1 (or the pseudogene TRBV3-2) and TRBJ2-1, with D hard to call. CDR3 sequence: CASSPGPTREQFF. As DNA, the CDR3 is TGTGCCAGCAGCCCAGGACCTACACGAGAGCAGTTCTTC.